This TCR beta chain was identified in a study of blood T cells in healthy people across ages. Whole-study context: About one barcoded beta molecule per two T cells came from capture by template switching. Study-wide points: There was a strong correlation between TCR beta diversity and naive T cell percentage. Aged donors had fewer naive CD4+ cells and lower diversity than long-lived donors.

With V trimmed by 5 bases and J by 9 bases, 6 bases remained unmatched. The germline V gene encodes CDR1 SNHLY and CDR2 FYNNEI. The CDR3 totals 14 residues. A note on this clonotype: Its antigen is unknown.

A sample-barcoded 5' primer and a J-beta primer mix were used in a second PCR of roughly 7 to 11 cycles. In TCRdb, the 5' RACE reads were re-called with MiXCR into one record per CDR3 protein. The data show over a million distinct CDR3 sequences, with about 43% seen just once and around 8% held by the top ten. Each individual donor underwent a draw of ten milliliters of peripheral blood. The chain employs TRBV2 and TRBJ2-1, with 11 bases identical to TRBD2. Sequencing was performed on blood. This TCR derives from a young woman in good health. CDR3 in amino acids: CASSFLAGGSEQFF. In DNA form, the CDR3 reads TGTGCCAGCAGTTTCCTAGCGGGGGGCAGTGAGCAGTTCTTC.